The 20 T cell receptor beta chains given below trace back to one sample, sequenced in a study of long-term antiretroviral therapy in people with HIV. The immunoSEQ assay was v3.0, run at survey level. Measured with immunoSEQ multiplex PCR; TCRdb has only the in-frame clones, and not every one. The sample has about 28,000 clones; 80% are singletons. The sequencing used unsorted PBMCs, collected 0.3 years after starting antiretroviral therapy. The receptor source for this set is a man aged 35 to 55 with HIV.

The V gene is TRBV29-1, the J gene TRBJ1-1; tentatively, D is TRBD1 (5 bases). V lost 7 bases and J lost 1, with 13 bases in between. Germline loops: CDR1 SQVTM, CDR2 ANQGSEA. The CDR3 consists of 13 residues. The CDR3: CSAPGGGNTEAFF. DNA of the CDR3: TGCAGCGCCCCTGGCGGGGGGAACACTGAAGCTTTCTTT. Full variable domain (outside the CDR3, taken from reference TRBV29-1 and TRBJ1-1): SAVISQKPSRDICQRGTSLTIQCQVDSQVTMMFWYRQQPGQSLTLIATANQGSEATYESGFVIDKFPISRPNLTFSTLTVSNMSPEDSSIYLCSAPGGGNTEAFFGQGTRLTVV.

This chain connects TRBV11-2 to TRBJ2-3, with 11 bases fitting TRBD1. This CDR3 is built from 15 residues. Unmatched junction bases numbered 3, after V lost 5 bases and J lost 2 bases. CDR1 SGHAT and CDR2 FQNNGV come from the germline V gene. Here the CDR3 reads CASSRTGGDTDTQYF. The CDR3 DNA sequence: TGTGCCAGCAGCCGGACAGGGGGCGACACAGATACGCAGTATTTT.

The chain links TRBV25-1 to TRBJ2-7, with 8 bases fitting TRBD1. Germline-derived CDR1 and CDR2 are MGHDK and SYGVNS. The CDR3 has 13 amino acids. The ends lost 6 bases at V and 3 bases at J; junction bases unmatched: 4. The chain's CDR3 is CASSGRGRYEQYF. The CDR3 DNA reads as TGTGCCAGCAGCGGCAGGGGGCGCTACGAGCAGTACTTC.

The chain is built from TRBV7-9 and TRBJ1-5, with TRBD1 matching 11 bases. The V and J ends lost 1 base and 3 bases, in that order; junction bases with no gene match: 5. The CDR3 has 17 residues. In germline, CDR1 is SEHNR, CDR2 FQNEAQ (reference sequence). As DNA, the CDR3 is TGTGCCAGCAGCTTAGATGGACAGGGGGCGATCAATCAGCCCCAGCATTTT. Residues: CASSLDGQGAINQPQHF.

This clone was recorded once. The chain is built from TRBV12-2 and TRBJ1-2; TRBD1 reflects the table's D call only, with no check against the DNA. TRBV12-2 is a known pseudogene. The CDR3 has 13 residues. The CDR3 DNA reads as TGTGCAAGTCGCTTAGCACACAACTATGGCTACACCTTC. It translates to CASRLAHNYGYTF.

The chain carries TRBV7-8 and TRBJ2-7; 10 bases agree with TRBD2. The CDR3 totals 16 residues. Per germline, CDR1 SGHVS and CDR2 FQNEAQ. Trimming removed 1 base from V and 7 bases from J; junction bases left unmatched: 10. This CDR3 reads CASSLVLSGRAGEQYF. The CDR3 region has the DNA TGTGCCAGCAGCTTAGTTTTAAGCGGGAGGGCGGGGGAGCAGTACTTC.

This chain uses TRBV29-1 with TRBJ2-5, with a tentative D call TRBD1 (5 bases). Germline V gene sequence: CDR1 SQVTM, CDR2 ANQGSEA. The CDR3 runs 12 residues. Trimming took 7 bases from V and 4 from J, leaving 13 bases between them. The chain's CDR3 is CSAQDRGETQYF. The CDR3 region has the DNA TGCAGCGCACAGGACCGAGGAGAGACCCAGTACTTC. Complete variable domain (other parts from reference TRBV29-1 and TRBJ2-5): SAVISQKPSRDICQRGTSLTIQCQVDSQVTMMFWYRQQPGQSLTLIATANQGSEATYESGFVIDKFPISRPNLTFSTLTVSNMSPEDSSIYLCSAQDRGETQYFGPGTRLLVL.

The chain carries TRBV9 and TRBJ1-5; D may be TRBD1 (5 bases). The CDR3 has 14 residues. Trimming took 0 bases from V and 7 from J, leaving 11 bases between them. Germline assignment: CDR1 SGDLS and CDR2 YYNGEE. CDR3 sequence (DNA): TGTGCCAGCAGCGTAGACGGGGGAGGACAGCCCCAGCATTTT. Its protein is CASSVDGGGQPQHF.

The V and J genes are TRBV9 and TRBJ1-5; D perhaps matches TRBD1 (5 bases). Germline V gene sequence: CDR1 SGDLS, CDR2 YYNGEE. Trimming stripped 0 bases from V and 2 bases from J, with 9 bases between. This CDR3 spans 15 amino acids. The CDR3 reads CASSVEGVRNQPQHF. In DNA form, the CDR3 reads TGTGCCAGCAGCGTAGAAGGGGTGCGCAATCAGCCCCAGCATTTT.

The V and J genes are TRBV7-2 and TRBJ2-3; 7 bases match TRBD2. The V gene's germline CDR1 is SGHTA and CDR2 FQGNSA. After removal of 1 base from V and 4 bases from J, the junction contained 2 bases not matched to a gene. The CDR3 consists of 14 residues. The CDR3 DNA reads TGTGCCAGCAGCTTAGTGGGAGGGGCAGATACGCAGTATTTT. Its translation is CASSLVGGADTQYF.

In DNA form, the CDR3 reads TGTGCCAGCAGTACCGGGACAGGGGTTCAGCCCCAGCATTTT. Amino acids: CASSTGTGVQPQHF. The chain carries TRBV28 and TRBJ1-5; 10 bases fit TRBD1. The CDR3 sequence is 14 residues long. Trimming took 5 bases from V and 6 from J; bases not matched to a gene: 4. The germline CDR1 and CDR2 sequences are MDHEN and SYDVKM.

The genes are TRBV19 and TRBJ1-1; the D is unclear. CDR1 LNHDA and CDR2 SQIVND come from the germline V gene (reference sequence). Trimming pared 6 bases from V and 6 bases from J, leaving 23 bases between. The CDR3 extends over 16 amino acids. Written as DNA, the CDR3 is TGTGCCAGTAGCCCGATAGGGCGAGGGCCAAACTCTGAAGCTTTCTTT. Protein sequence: CASSPIGRGPNSEAFF.

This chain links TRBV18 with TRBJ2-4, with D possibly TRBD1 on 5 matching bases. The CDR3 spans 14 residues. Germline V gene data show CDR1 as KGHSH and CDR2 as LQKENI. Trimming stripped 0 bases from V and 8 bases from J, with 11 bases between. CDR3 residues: CASSPPQGRYIQYF. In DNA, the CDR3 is TGTGCCAGCTCACCACCGCAGGGTCGGTACATTCAGTACTTC. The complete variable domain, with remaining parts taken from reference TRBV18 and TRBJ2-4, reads NAGVMQNPRHLVRRRGQEARLRCSPMKGHSHVYWYRQLPEEGLKFMVYLQKENIIDESGMPKERFSAEFPKEGPSILRIQQVVRGDSAAYFCASSPPQGRYIQYFGAGTRLSVL.

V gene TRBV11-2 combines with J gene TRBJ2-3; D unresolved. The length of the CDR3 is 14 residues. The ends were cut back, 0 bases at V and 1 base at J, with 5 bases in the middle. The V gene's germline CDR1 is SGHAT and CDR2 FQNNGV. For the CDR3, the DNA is TGTGCCAGCAGCTTAGACCAACGCACAGATACGCAGTATTTT. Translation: CASSLDQRTDTQYF.

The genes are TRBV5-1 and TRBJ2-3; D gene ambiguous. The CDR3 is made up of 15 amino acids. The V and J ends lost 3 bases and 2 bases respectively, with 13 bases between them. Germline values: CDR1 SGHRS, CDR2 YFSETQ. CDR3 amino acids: CASSSGPVTTDTQYF. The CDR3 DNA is TGCGCCAGCAGCTCCGGACCCGTCACCACAGATACGCAGTATTTT.

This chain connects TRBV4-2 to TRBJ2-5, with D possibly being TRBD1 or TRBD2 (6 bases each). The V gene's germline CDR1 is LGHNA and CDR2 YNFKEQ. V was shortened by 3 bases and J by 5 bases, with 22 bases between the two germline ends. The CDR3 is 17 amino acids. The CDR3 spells CASSHPPRGHHGETQYF. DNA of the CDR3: TGTGCCAGCAGCCATCCCCCACGGGGGCACCATGGGGAGACCCAGTACTTC.

The CDR3: CASSLTGENIQYF. The CDR3 nucleotides read TGTGCCAGCAGCTTGACAGGGGAAAACATTCAGTACTTC. The chain carries TRBV5-4 and TRBJ2-4; 7 nucleotides match TRBD1. There are 13 residues in the CDR3. Germline trimming cut 1 base from V and 5 bases from J; bases unmatched to any gene: 0. Per germline, CDR1 SGHNT and CDR2 YYREEE (reference sequence).

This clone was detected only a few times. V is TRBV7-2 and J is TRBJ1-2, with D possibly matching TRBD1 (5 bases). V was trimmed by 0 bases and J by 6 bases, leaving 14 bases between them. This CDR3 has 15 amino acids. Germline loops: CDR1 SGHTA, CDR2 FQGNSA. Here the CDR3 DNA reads TGTGCCAGCAGCTTAGCGGGCCCGGGGACGGATGGCTACACCTTC. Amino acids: CASSLAGPGTDGYTF.

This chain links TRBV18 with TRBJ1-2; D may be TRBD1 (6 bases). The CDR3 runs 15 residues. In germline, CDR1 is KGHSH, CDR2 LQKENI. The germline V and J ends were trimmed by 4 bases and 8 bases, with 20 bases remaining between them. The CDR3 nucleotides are TGTGCCAGCTCACTCGGAGATGGGGGACAAGGCGGCTACACCTTC. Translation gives CASSLGDGGQGGYTF. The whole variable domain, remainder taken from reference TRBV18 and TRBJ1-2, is NAGVMQNPRHLVRRRGQEARLRCSPMKGHSHVYWYRQLPEEGLKFMVYLQKENIIDESGMPKERFSAEFPKEGPSILRIQQVVRGDSAAYFCASSLGDGGQGGYTFGSGTRLTVV.

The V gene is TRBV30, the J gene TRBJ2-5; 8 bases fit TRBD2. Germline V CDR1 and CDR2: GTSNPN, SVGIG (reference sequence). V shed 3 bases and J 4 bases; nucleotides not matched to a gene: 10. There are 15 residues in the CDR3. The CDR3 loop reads CAWSERGLGRETQYF. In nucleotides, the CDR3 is TGTGCCTGGAGCGAGAGGGGACTAGGAAGAGAGACCCAGTACTTC.